The rows below give T cell receptor beta chains drawn from one sample of a study of OX40 agonist ivuxolimab in advanced cancers. The assay was immunoSEQ multiplex PCR, and TCRdb's table has in-frame clones only and misses some. Of nearly 50,000 clones detected, nearly 90% appear once; the ten largest clones hold approximately 0.69%. Material: CD4+ or CD8+ T cells sorted from blood, obtained in a trial of the OX40 agonist ivuxolimab. The receptors derive from an adult with an advanced solid tumor such as melanoma, head and neck, liver or kidney cancer. Each CDR3 is given with its conserved first and last residue. D genes are given only for firm matches. Size is stated for part of the rows, as once, few or many counts, or as a class when the clone is expanded.

clone_size: NA
j_call: TRBJ1-6
d_call: NA
v_call: TRBV2
cdr3_nt: TGTGCCAGCAGTGAGGGGCAGTCGTCCTATAATTCACCCCTCCACTTT
cdr3_aa: CASSEGQSSYNSPLHF

clone_size: NA
j_call: TRBJ2-3
d_call: NA
v_call: TRBV28
cdr3_nt: TGTGCCAGCAGGGAGGGGCCGAGCACAGATACGCAGTATTTT
cdr3_aa: CASREGPSTDTQYF

clone_size: NA
j_call: TRBJ2-5
d_call: NA
v_call: TRBV11-3
cdr3_nt: TGTGCCAGCAGCTCCGGAGGACAAGAGACCCAGTACTTC
cdr3_aa: CASSSGGQETQYF

clone_size: NA
j_call: TRBJ2-7
d_call: NA
v_call: TRBV5-1
cdr3_nt: TGCGCCAGCAGCTTCGGGTTCGGGCTCCTCTACGAGCAGTACTTC
cdr3_aa: CASSFGFGLLYEQYF

clone_size: once
j_call: TRBJ2-2
d_call: NA
v_call: TRBV19
cdr3_nt: TGTGCCAGTAGTCTCCTCCCGGGGGCGAACACCGGGGAGCTGTTTTTT
cdr3_aa: CASSLLPGANTGELFF

clone_size: NA
j_call: TRBJ2-1
d_call: TRBD2
v_call: TRBV5-4
cdr3_nt: TGTGCCAGCAGCTCGGGTACTCATCCGGCGGGAGTCTCCTACAATGAGCAGTTCTTC
cdr3_aa: CASSSGTHPAGVSYNEQFF

clone_size: NA
j_call: TRBJ2-3
d_call: TRBD2
v_call: TRBV10-1
cdr3_nt: TGCGCCAGCAGTCAGACTAGCGGGAGACAGTATTTT
cdr3_aa: CASSQTSGRQYF

clone_size: NA
j_call: TRBJ2-7
d_call: TRBD1
v_call: TRBV10-3
cdr3_nt: TGTGCCATGGGACAGGGGGCGGGCGAGCAGTACTTC
cdr3_aa: CAMGQGAGEQYF

clone_size: NA
j_call: TRBJ2-7
d_call: NA
v_call: TRBV5-4
cdr3_nt: TGTGCCAGCAGCCACGGGGGGCAGGGGGGCTACGAGCAGTACTTC
cdr3_aa: CASSHGGQGGYEQYF

clone_size: NA
j_call: TRBJ2-7
d_call: TRBD2
v_call: TRBV5-1
cdr3_nt: TGCGCCAGCAGCTTGGAGACTAGCGCCTTTTCCTACGAGCAGTACTTC
cdr3_aa: CASSLETSAFSYEQYF

clone_size: NA
j_call: TRBJ2-2
d_call: NA
v_call: TRBV28
cdr3_nt: TGTGCCATCACGACAGAAGGGGAGCTGTTTTTT
cdr3_aa: CAITTEGELFF

clone_size: NA
j_call: TRBJ2-7
d_call: NA
v_call: TRBV28
cdr3_nt: TGTGCCAGCAGTTCGGGAAACTACGAGCAGTACTTC
cdr3_aa: CASSSGNYEQYF

clone_size: NA
j_call: TRBJ2-7
d_call: TRBD2
v_call: TRBV6-5
cdr3_nt: TGTGCCAGCAGACCCGGGACTAGCGGGAGTGACGAGCAGTACTTC
cdr3_aa: CASRPGTSGSDEQYF

clone_size: NA
j_call: TRBJ2-1
d_call: NA
v_call: TRBV10-3
cdr3_nt: TGTGCCATCAGTGATATGAGAGGGCCCAATGAGCAGTTCTTC
cdr3_aa: CAISDMRGPNEQFF

clone_size: NA
j_call: TRBJ2-7
d_call: NA
v_call: TRBV6-1
cdr3_nt: TGTGCCAGCAGGGGCCCAAATTCCTACGAGCAGTACTTC
cdr3_aa: CASRGPNSYEQYF

clone_size: NA
j_call: TRBJ1-1
d_call: NA
v_call: TRBV15
cdr3_nt: TGTGCCACCAGCAGAGATCATGGGGCAGAAGCTTTCTTT
cdr3_aa: CATSRDHGAEAFF

clone_size: medium-sized
j_call: TRBJ2-1
d_call: NA
v_call: TRBV4-1
cdr3_nt: TGCGCCAGCAGCCAAGATCGAAATGAGCAGTTCTTC
cdr3_aa: CASSQDRNEQFF

clone_size: NA
j_call: TRBJ2-2
d_call: TRBD2
v_call: TRBV6-5
cdr3_nt: TGTGCCAGCAGTTCCCTTAGCGGGAGGGCCGCGGGGGAGCTGTTTTTT
cdr3_aa: CASSSLSGRAAGELFF

clone_size: NA
j_call: TRBJ2-5
d_call: NA
v_call: TRBV2
cdr3_nt: TGTGCCAGCCGTCCAGGGGTCCACCAAGAGACCCAGTACTTC
cdr3_aa: CASRPGVHQETQYF

clone_size: once
j_call: TRBJ1-3
d_call: TRBD1
v_call: TRBV29-1
cdr3_nt: TGCAGCGTGGGGGACAGGGGTTCTGGAAACACCATATATTTT
cdr3_aa: CSVGDRGSGNTIYF

clone_size: once
j_call: TRBJ2-1
d_call: TRBD2
v_call: TRBV27
cdr3_nt: TGTGCCAGCAGTGGGACTAGCGGGAGTCGGTATGAGCAGTTCTTC
cdr3_aa: CASSGTSGSRYEQFF

clone_size: NA
j_call: TRBJ2-1
d_call: NA
v_call: TRBV7-6
cdr3_nt: TGTGCCAGCAGCACACGGCTTTCCTACAATGAGCAGTTCTTC
cdr3_aa: CASSTRLSYNEQFF

clone_size: NA
j_call: TRBJ1-2
d_call: TRBD1
v_call: TRBV2
cdr3_nt: TGTGCCAGCAGTGAATGGACAGGGGGCGCGGGCTACACCTTC
cdr3_aa: CASSEWTGGAGYTF

clone_size: NA
j_call: TRBJ2-1
d_call: TRBD2
v_call: TRBV7-8
cdr3_nt: TGTGCCAGCAGCTTTAGCGGGGGAAATGAGCAGTTCTTC
cdr3_aa: CASSFSGGNEQFF

clone_size: NA
j_call: TRBJ2-5
d_call: TRBD2
v_call: TRBV2
cdr3_nt: TGTGCCAGCAGTCCACTAGCGGGAGGTGTAGGGAGGACCCAGTACTTC
cdr3_aa: CASSPLAGGVGRTQYF

clone_size: NA
j_call: TRBJ2-3
d_call: TRBD2
v_call: TRBV5-6
cdr3_nt: TGTGCCAGCAGCTTTGGGTTAGCGGGAGGCACAGATACGCAGTATTTT
cdr3_aa: CASSFGLAGGTDTQYF

clone_size: NA
j_call: TRBJ2-5
d_call: TRBD1
v_call: TRBV5-1
cdr3_nt: TGCGCCAGCAGCTACCTCCGGGACAGGGGCCAAGAGACCCAGTACTTC
cdr3_aa: CASSYLRDRGQETQYF